These T cell receptor beta chains were read from a single sample in a study of shared clonotypes between healthy human individuals. Assay used: immunoSEQ multiplex PCR; TCRdb lists only in-frame clones, some missing. The table has about 480,000 clones, about 80% seen once. The sample taken for sequencing was PBMCs. Every receptor here comes from a middle-aged woman in good health. Some clones in this sample may be carry-over from other donors' samples. The conserved cysteine and the conserved F or W are not part of the CDR3 here.

V gene	J gene	CDR3 protein
TRBV21-1	TRBJ1-2	ASSKEGLLPNSYT
TRBV20-1	TRBJ2-1	SAMVHNEQF
TRBV28	TRBJ2-5	ASTWASGRDEQY
TRBV2	TRBJ2-3	ASTGLAGDTQY
TRBV4-2	TRBJ2-3	ASSPELVSTDTQY
TRBV10-3	TRBJ2-1	AISEWGRNEQF
TRBV7-9	TRBJ1-2	ASSKGTEDGYT
TRBV10-2	TRBJ2-7	ASTTSGGFDEQY
TRBV7-3	TRBJ2-2	ASSLGTSVDTGELF
TRBV2	TRBJ2-1	ARTGTSGRELNNEQF
TRBV28	TRBJ2-3	ATTGTAKTSGVRSGTDTQY
TRBV7-8	TRBJ2-1	ASSPSLAGEQF
TRBV28	TRBJ2-6	ASSFMSSASGANVLT
TRBV19	TRBJ1-2	ASSLRSTRLHSYGYT
TRBV9	TRBJ2-7	ASSPLSGLAYEQY
TRBV6-7	TRBJ2-7	ASPQRRGSTYEQY
TRBV10-3	TRBJ2-7	AISPGRYEQY
TRBV7-3	TRBJ2-1	ASSFSENNEQF
TRBV5-4	TRBJ2-1	ASSLAKVAIYNEQF
TRBV30	TRBJ2-7	AWSWDRAKYEQY